Shown below are 5 T cell receptor beta chains from a single sample sequenced in a study of shared clonotypes between healthy human individuals. Sequencing was performed with immunoSEQ multiplex PCR; in TCRdb, only in-frame clones are kept and a portion is missing. Of 2 million to 2.5 million clones listed, roughly 90% are singletons. Sequenced input: naive CD4+ T cells from PBMCs. The subset here: CD45RA+ positively selected. Every receptor here comes from a man aged 18 to 29 in good health. Some clones in this sample may be carry-over from other donors' samples.

The genes are TRBV5-1 and TRBJ1-1; tentatively, D is TRBD1 (5 bases). The CDR3 length is 14 residues. Deletions cut 0 bases from V and 8 bases from J, with 14 bases between. Germline CDR1 is SGHRS and CDR2 is YFSETQ. CDR3 loop: CASSLVGGSYEAFF. Written as DNA, the CDR3 is TGCGCCAGCAGCTTGGTTGGGGGAAGTTACGAAGCTTTCTTT. Drawing the rest from reference TRBV5-1 and TRBJ1-1, the complete variable domain is KAGVTQTPRYLIKTRGQQVTLSCSPISGHRSVSWYQQTPGQGLQFLFEYFSETQRNKGNFPGRFSGRQFSNSRSEMNVSTLELGDSALYLCASSLVGGSYEAFFGQGTRLTVV.

The chain employs TRBV9 and TRBJ2-7, with 8 bases fitting TRBD1. The CDR3 has 15 amino acids. CDR1 and CDR2 (germline): SGDLS, YYNGEE. The ends lost 0 bases at V and 3 bases at J; junction bases unmatched: 5. The chain's CDR3 is CASSVVTGEHYEQYF. The CDR3 DNA reads TGTGCCAGCAGCGTAGTGACAGGGGAACACTACGAGCAGTACTTC.

This CDR3 reads CASSLGPGLAYNEQFF. CDR3 DNA: TGTGCCAGCAGCTTAGGTCCGGGACTAGCCTACAATGAGCAGTTCTTC. The chain recombines TRBV7-9 with TRBJ2-1; 8 bases match TRBD2. CDR1 and CDR2 (germline): SEHNR, FQNEAQ (reference sequence). The V and J ends lost 1 base and 2 bases, in that order; junction bases with no gene match: 4. The CDR3 loop spans 16 amino acids.

The chain combines TRBV7-9 with TRBJ2-1, with D maybe TRBD2 (6 bases). Germline CDR1 reads SEHNR; CDR2 reads FQNEAQ (reference sequence). CDR3 length: 16 residues. V gave up 5 bases and J gave up 2 bases, with 16 bases separating them. DNA of the CDR3: TGTGCCAGCAGCCCCGGAGGGCCCAGGGCCTACAATGAGCAGTTCTTC. This codes for CASSPGGPRAYNEQFF.

The V gene is TRBV6-5, the J gene TRBJ2-5; possible D gene TRBD1, 6 bases. The J call may be faulty, since TRBJ2-7 better matches the DNA end. Germline CDR1 is MNHEY and CDR2 is SVGAGI. This CDR3 contains 13 residues. The CDR3 reads CASRLTGSYEQYF. CDR3 nucleotides: TGTGCCAGCAGACTCACAGGGTCCTACGAGCAGTACTTC.